The rows below give T cell receptor beta chains drawn from one sample of a study of CD8 T cells in Susac syndrome. TCRdb itself ran the immunoSEQ multiplex PCR reads through MiXCR, one entry per CDR3 protein. Counted here are about 200,000 distinct CDR3 sequences, roughly 92% occurring once; the ten biggest clones make up around 0.13%. The sample was CD8+ T cells from PBMCs. The receptor source for this set is a human donor with multiple sclerosis. Each CDR3 is given without its conserved first and last residue.

V: TRBV9; J: TRBJ2-5; CDR3: ASSVEGTGGTETQY
V: TRBV4-3; J: TRBJ2-7; CDR3: ASSQAPQGGYEQY
V: TRBV19; J: TRBJ2-7; CDR3: ASSIGTGGSYEQY
V: TRBV20-1; J: TRBJ2-1; CDR3: SATGGGEQF
V: TRBV29-1; J: TRBJ1-1; CDR3: SALPWDGAF
V: TRBV14; J: TRBJ2-3; CDR3: ASSPLTSGRTDTQY
V: TRBV12-3/TRBV12-4; J: TRBJ2-7; CDR3: ASSFSAPYEQY
V: TRBV13; J: TRBJ2-3; CDR3: ASSLGEGGSGADTQY
V: TRBV29-1; J: TRBJ1-3; CDR3: SVEVGTGIAGNTIY
V: TRBV13; J: TRBJ2-3; CDR3: ASSPQREMTDTQY
V: TRBV11-2; J: TRBJ2-3; CDR3: ASSQTTGWGTDTQY
V: TRBV29-1; J: TRBJ2-2; CDR3: SVLAGGDTGELF
V: TRBV12-3/TRBV12-4; J: TRBJ2-1; CDR3: ASSLEVSSSDWNEQF
V: TRBV20-1; J: TRBJ1-2; CDR3: SARDLQTLDFGYT
V: TRBV6-6; J: TRBJ2-7; CDR3: ASSNLGTLSYEQY